This is a list of T cell receptor beta chains from one sample in a study of T cell responses to AZD1222 COVID-19 vaccine. TCRdb keeps only in-frame clones here, not all; method: immunoSEQ multiplex PCR. The sample carries some 150,000 clones, about 87% recorded once. The starting material was peripheral blood, obtained on day 0 of AZD1222 vaccination. The receptor set was obtained from an adult in good health. CDR3s include the opening cysteine and the closing phenylalanine or tryptophan. Each record gives: CDR3 protein, CDR3 DNA, clone size, V gene, J gene, D gene. The D gene is left open where the match is weak. Clone sizes are given selectively: once, few, many, or a class where the clone is expanded.

cdr3_aa: CASSLARGGPQHF
cdr3_nt: TGTGCCAGCAGCTTGGCACGAGGAGGGCCCCAGCATTTT
clone_size: NA
v_call: TRBV5-6
j_call: TRBJ1-5
d_call: NA

cdr3_aa: CASSQARGGFDEQFF
cdr3_nt: TGTGCCAGCAGCCAAGCCCGCGGAGGGTTTGATGAGCAGTTCTTC
clone_size: NA
v_call: TRBV14
j_call: TRBJ2-1
d_call: NA

cdr3_aa: CASSPHPGGITDTQYF
cdr3_nt: TGTGCCAGCAGTCCCCACCCTGGGGGCATCACAGATACGCAGTATTTT
clone_size: NA
v_call: TRBV27
j_call: TRBJ2-3
d_call: NA

cdr3_aa: CASSGRDRGPVRWTEAFF
cdr3_nt: TGTGCCAGCAGTGGCCGGGACAGGGGGCCCGTTAGGTGGACTGAAGCTTTCTTT
clone_size: NA
v_call: TRBV28
j_call: TRBJ1-1
d_call: TRBD1

cdr3_aa: CASSLSFYEQYF
cdr3_nt: TGTGCCAGCAGTTTGAGCTTCTACGAGCAGTACTTC
clone_size: NA
v_call: TRBV28
j_call: TRBJ2-7
d_call: NA

cdr3_aa: CASSQSGQGESNQPQHF
cdr3_nt: TGTGCCAGCAGCCAATCCGGACAGGGGGAGAGCAATCAGCCCCAGCATTTT
clone_size: NA
v_call: TRBV4-2
j_call: TRBJ1-5
d_call: TRBD1

cdr3_aa: CASSLQSGYNSPLHF
cdr3_nt: TGTGCCAGCAGCTTACAATCGGGCTATAATTCACCCCTCCACTTT
clone_size: NA
v_call: TRBV7-9
j_call: TRBJ1-6
d_call: NA

cdr3_aa: CASSLGAGWETQYF
cdr3_nt: TGTGCCAGTAGCCTTGGGGCGGGGTGGGAGACCCAGTACTTC
clone_size: few
v_call: TRBV19
j_call: TRBJ2-5
d_call: NA

cdr3_aa: CASSSSGGIPGEQFF
cdr3_nt: TGTGCCAGCAGCTCCTCTGGCGGGATCCCCGGGGAGCAGTTCTTC
clone_size: NA
v_call: TRBV11-2
j_call: TRBJ2-1
d_call: NA

cdr3_aa: CASSLETPADEQFF
cdr3_nt: TGTGCCAGCAGTTTAGAGACCCCCGCAGATGAGCAGTTCTTC
clone_size: NA
v_call: TRBV27
j_call: TRBJ2-1
d_call: NA

cdr3_aa: CASSPLVGVVAGPYEQYF
cdr3_nt: TGTGCCAGCAGCCCGCTCGTTGGTGTGGTAGCGGGACCGTACGAGCAGTACTTC
clone_size: few
v_call: TRBV7-9
j_call: TRBJ2-7
d_call: TRBD2

cdr3_aa: CASSDSSYNEQFF
cdr3_nt: TGTGCCAGCAGTGACAGCTCCTACAATGAGCAGTTCTTC
clone_size: NA
v_call: TRBV6-4
j_call: TRBJ2-1
d_call: NA

cdr3_aa: CASSVANGAAYGYTF
cdr3_nt: TGTGCCAGCAGCGTAGCCAACGGGGCCGCCTATGGCTACACCTTC
clone_size: NA
v_call: TRBV9
j_call: TRBJ1-2
d_call: NA

cdr3_aa: CATSREGQASGNTIYF
cdr3_nt: TGTGCCACCAGCAGAGAGGGACAGGCCTCTGGAAACACCATATATTTT
clone_size: once
v_call: TRBV15
j_call: TRBJ1-3
d_call: TRBD1

cdr3_aa: CASSQLRGTDTQYF
cdr3_nt: TGCGCCAGCAGCCAACTGCGGGGCACAGATACGCAGTATTTT
clone_size: NA
v_call: TRBV4-3
j_call: TRBJ2-3
d_call: NA

cdr3_aa: CSANNEQFF
cdr3_nt: TGCAGTGCCAACAATGAGCAGTTCTTC
clone_size: NA
v_call: TRBV20-1
j_call: TRBJ2-1
d_call: NA

cdr3_aa: CASSQALRGGGYTF
cdr3_nt: TGTGCCAGCAGCCAAGCTCTCAGGGGAGGCGGCTACACCTTC
clone_size: NA
v_call: TRBV3-1/TRBV3-2
j_call: TRBJ1-2
d_call: NA

cdr3_aa: CASSLLGGSNQPQHF
cdr3_nt: TGCGCCAGCAGCTTGCTGGGCGGTAGCAATCAGCCCCAGCATTTT
clone_size: NA
v_call: TRBV5-1
j_call: TRBJ1-5
d_call: NA

cdr3_aa: CASMMTGDLYGYTF
cdr3_nt: TGTGCCAGTATGATGACGGGAGACCTCTATGGCTACACCTTC
clone_size: NA
v_call: TRBV6-5
j_call: TRBJ1-2
d_call: NA

cdr3_aa: CASRTLVGQGKGYSNQPQHF
cdr3_nt: TGTGCCAGCAGGACGTTAGTAGGGCAGGGCAAGGGTTATAGCAATCAGCCCCAGCATTTT
clone_size: NA
v_call: TRBV11-3
j_call: TRBJ1-5
d_call: NA

cdr3_aa: CASSQRANYGYTF
cdr3_nt: TGTGCCAGCAGCCAGAGAGCTAACTATGGCTACACCTTC
clone_size: once
v_call: TRBV3-1/TRBV3-2
j_call: TRBJ1-2
d_call: NA

cdr3_aa: CASSFEQGANEKLFF
cdr3_nt: TGTGCCAGCAGCTTCGAACAGGGGGCTAATGAAAAACTGTTTTTT
clone_size: NA
v_call: TRBV7-6
j_call: TRBJ1-4
d_call: TRBD1

cdr3_aa: CASSLTGAFSGNTIYF
cdr3_nt: TGCGCCAGCAGCTTGACAGGGGCCTTCTCTGGAAACACCATATATTTT
clone_size: NA
v_call: TRBV5-1
j_call: TRBJ1-3
d_call: TRBD1

cdr3_aa: CATSRAREATEAFF
cdr3_nt: TGTGCCACCAGCAGAGCGAGGGAGGCCACTGAAGCTTTCTTT
clone_size: NA
v_call: TRBV15
j_call: TRBJ1-1
d_call: NA

cdr3_aa: CASTGDSSYNEQFF
cdr3_nt: TGTGCCAGCACCGGGGACTCCTCCTACAATGAGCAGTTCTTC
clone_size: NA
v_call: TRBV6-5
j_call: TRBJ2-1
d_call: NA

cdr3_aa: CASSSGANEKLFF
cdr3_nt: TGTGCCAGCAGTTCAGGGGCTAATGAAAAACTGTTTTTT
clone_size: NA
v_call: TRBV28
j_call: TRBJ1-4
d_call: NA

cdr3_aa: CASSQGARGYTF
cdr3_nt: TGTGCCAGCAGCCAGGGGGCGCGCGGCTACACCTTC
clone_size: NA
v_call: TRBV12-3/TRBV12-4
j_call: TRBJ1-2
d_call: TRBD1

cdr3_aa: CASSPLAGVTDTQYF
cdr3_nt: TGTGCCAGCAGCCCTCTAGCGGGAGTAACAGATACGCAGTATTTT
clone_size: NA
v_call: TRBV4-2
j_call: TRBJ2-3
d_call: TRBD2

cdr3_aa: CASSQDLLGGYTF
cdr3_nt: TGCGCCAGCAGCCAAGATCTTCTTGGAGGCTACACCTTC
clone_size: NA
v_call: TRBV4-3
j_call: TRBJ1-2
d_call: NA

cdr3_aa: CSASATGGYNEQFF
cdr3_nt: TGCAGTGCTAGTGCGACGGGAGGGTACAATGAGCAGTTCTTC
clone_size: NA
v_call: TRBV20-1
j_call: TRBJ2-1
d_call: TRBD2

cdr3_aa: CASSNDRGASNYGYTF
cdr3_nt: TGTGCCAGCAGCAACGACAGGGGGGCTTCCAACTATGGCTACACCTTC
clone_size: once
v_call: TRBV5-6
j_call: TRBJ1-2
d_call: TRBD1

cdr3_aa: CASTLQGGDTEAFF
cdr3_nt: TGTGCCAGCACCCTCCAGGGCGGCGACACTGAAGCTTTCTTT
clone_size: NA
v_call: TRBV5-4
j_call: TRBJ1-1
d_call: NA

cdr3_aa: CAWRTGFYGYTF
cdr3_nt: TGTGCCTGGAGGACAGGGTTCTATGGCTACACCTTC
clone_size: once
v_call: TRBV30
j_call: TRBJ1-2
d_call: TRBD1

cdr3_aa: CASSPGQGVGEQFF
cdr3_nt: TGTGCCAGCAGCCCGGGACAGGGGGTGGGTGAGCAGTTCTTC
clone_size: NA
v_call: TRBV7-9
j_call: TRBJ2-1
d_call: TRBD1

cdr3_aa: CASSLIYGYTEAFF
cdr3_nt: TGTGCCAGCAGTTTAATATACGGTTACACTGAAGCTTTCTTT
clone_size: NA
v_call: TRBV27
j_call: TRBJ1-1
d_call: NA

cdr3_aa: CASSRQGASRSGANVLTF
cdr3_nt: TGTGCCAGCAGTCGACAGGGGGCTTCCCGCTCTGGGGCCAACGTCCTGACTTTC
clone_size: NA
v_call: TRBV2
j_call: TRBJ2-6
d_call: TRBD1